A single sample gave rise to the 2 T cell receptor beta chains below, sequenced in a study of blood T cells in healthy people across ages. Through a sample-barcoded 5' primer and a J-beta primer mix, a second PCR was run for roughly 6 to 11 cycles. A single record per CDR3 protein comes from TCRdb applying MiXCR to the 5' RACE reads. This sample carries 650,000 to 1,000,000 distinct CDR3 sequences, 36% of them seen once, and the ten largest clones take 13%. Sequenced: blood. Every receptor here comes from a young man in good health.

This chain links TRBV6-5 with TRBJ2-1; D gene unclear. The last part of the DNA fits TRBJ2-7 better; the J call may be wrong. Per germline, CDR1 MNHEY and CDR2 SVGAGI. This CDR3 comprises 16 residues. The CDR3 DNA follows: TGTGCCAGCAGTTTTACGTCTGCAGTTCTATACAATGAGCAGTACTTC. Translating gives CASSFTSAVLYNEQYF.

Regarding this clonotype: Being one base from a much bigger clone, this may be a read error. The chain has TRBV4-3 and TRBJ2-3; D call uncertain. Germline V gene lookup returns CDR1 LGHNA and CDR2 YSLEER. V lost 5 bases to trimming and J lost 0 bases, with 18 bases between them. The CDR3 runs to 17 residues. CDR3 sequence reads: CASSKAPGPVSTDTQYF. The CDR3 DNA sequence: TGCGCCAGCAGCAAGGCTCCCGGACCAGTCAGCACAGATACGCAGTATTTT.